This entry describes one T cell receptor beta chain. Only in-frame clones appear in the TCRdb table, and some are missing; sequencing was by immunoSEQ multiplex PCR. The sample lists around 50,000 clones; roughly 93% were seen once. The data belong to a study of T cell changes during pregnancy in multiple sclerosis. This specimen was CD8+ T cells from peripheral blood mononuclear cells, taken in the first trimester of pregnancy. The clonotype was recovered from a female donor with multiple sclerosis, enrolled in a pregnancy study.

The CDR3 loop reads CASSLVSGREKLFF. The CDR3 DNA reads TGTGCCAGCAGCTTGGTTAGCGGGAGGGAAAAACTGTTTTTT. The chain joins TRBV7-9 to TRBJ1-4; D unclear. The CDR3 runs to 14 residues. CDR1 and CDR2 (germline): SEHNR, FQNEAQ (reference sequence). The V gene lost 3 bases and the J gene lost 8 bases, with 13 bases spanning the gap.